Each of the 13 T cell receptor beta chains below was sequenced from the same sample in a study of T cell changes during pregnancy in multiple sclerosis. This table comes from immunoSEQ multiplex PCR, and its TCRdb copy is limited to in-frame clones, with some not included. The data show some 56,000 clones, about 90% seen once. Sequences were derived from CD4+ T cells from peripheral blood mononuclear cells, sampled after pregnancy. Every receptor here comes from a female donor with multiple sclerosis, enrolled in a pregnancy study.

The CDR3 sequence is CASSLTHYQPQHF. Written as DNA, the CDR3 is TGTGCCAGCAGCTTAACCCATTATCAGCCCCAGCATTTT. The rearrangement uses TRBV7-3 and TRBJ1-5, with unresolved D. The germline V gene has CDR1 SGHTA and CDR2 FQGTGA. This CDR3 comprises 13 residues. V gave up 0 bases and J gave up 5 bases, with 5 bases separating them. Complete variable domain (other parts from reference TRBV7-3 and TRBJ1-5): GAGVSQTPSNKVTEKGKYVELRCDPISGHTALYWYRQSLGQGPEFLIYFQGTGAADDSGLPNDRFFAVRPEGSVSTLKIQRTERGDSAVYLCASSLTHYQPQHFGDGTRLSIL.

The sample holds one count of this clone. The chain couples TRBV7-9 to TRBJ1-2; the D gene is possibly TRBD1 (6 bases). The V end was cut by 6 bases, the J end by 3 bases, with 14 bases between. CDR3 length: 14 residues. Germline lookup yields CDR1 SEHNR and CDR2 FQNEAQ (reference sequence). CDR3 sequence reads: CASRSGHADYGYTF. CDR3 sequence (DNA): TGTGCCAGCAGGTCGGGACACGCGGACTATGGCTACACCTTC.

The rearrangement uses TRBV11-1 and TRBJ2-1; 10 bases agree with TRBD2. The CDR3 spans 15 residues. Trimming at V came to 2 bases and at J to 8 bases, leaving 6 bases not matched to a gene. The germline V gene has CDR1 SGHAT and CDR2 FQDESV (reference sequence). CDR3: CASSLSSGGAYEQFF. CDR3 coding DNA: TGTGCCAGCAGCTTATCCAGCGGGGGGGCTTATGAGCAGTTCTTC.

The CDR3 DNA reads TGCGCCAGCAGCTTGGTGGCAGGGTCACAGCCCCAGCATTTT. Translated, it gives CASSLVAGSQPQHF. This chain joins TRBV5-1 and TRBJ1-5, with a possible D match to TRBD1 (5 bases). Trimming removed 0 bases from V and 7 bases from J, with 11 bases in between. The CDR3 extends over 14 amino acids. The germline CDR1 and CDR2 sequences are SGHRS and YFSETQ.

The chain employs TRBV5-6 and TRBJ2-5; D is unresolved. The CDR3 contains 14 residues. V was pared by 4 bases and J by 0 bases, with 10 bases between. CDR1 is SGHDT and CDR2 is YYEEEE in the germline V gene. In DNA form, the CDR3 reads TGTGCCAGCAGCAACATGAATTACCAAGAGACCCAGTACTTC. It translates to CASSNMNYQETQYF.

The V and J genes are TRBV4-1 and TRBJ1-4; TRBD1 agrees at 10 bases. This CDR3 region has 17 residues. V gave up 3 bases and J gave up 8 bases; unmatched junction bases: 12. Germline assignment: CDR1 MGHRA and CDR2 YSYEKL. CDR3 in DNA: TGCGCCAGCAGCCAGGTGCGGCGGGACAGGGGAGGGGAAAAACTGTTTTTT. Translating it yields CASSQVRRDRGGEKLFF.

The chain uses TRBV10-3 and TRBJ1-1; 8 nucleotides line up with TRBD1. The CDR3 length is 15 residues. Germline assignment: CDR1 ENHRY and CDR2 SYGVKD. V lost 6 bases, J lost 6 bases, and 12 bases stayed unmatched. CDR3 nucleotide sequence: TGTGCCATCAGAGTGACTAGACAGGGGATCCCTGAAGCTTTCTTT. Translated: CAIRVTRQGIPEAFF.

The gene calls are TRBV7-5 and TRBJ2-5; the table's D gene call, TRBD2, was not cross checked with the DNA. TRBV7-5 is recorded as a pseudogene. This CDR3 has 12 residues. CDR3 in amino acids: CARGVGVETQYF. The CDR3 coding sequence is TGTGCCAGAGGAGTAGGTGTCGAGACCCAGTACTTC.

The count of this clone is one. The CDR3: CASSLGGQGKKGYTF. Written as DNA, the CDR3 is TGTGCCAGCAGCTTAGGGGGACAGGGGAAGAAGGGCTACACCTTC. The chain joins TRBV5-8 to TRBJ1-2, with 10 nucleotides matching TRBD1. The germline V gene encodes CDR1 SGHTS and CDR2 YDEGEE. Germline trimming cut 2 bases from V and 8 bases from J; bases unmatched to any gene: 9. The CDR3 runs to 15 residues.

This sequence joins TRBV6-5 and TRBJ1-1; 7 bases match TRBD1. V trimming: 11 bases; J trimming: 3 bases; junction bases outside the gene matches: 9. The CDR3 runs to 13 residues. CDR1 MNHEY and CDR2 SVGAGI come from the germline V gene. The CDR3 loop reads CAARGTGDTEAFF. For the CDR3, the DNA is TGTGCCGCCCGTGGTACAGGGGACACTGAAGCTTTCTTT.

The V and J genes are TRBV5-5 and TRBJ1-2; D is unclear. The CDR3 has 14 amino acids. V was trimmed by 0 bases and J by 4 bases, leaving 10 bases between them. CDR1 and CDR2 from the germline V gene are SGHKS and YYEKEE (reference sequence). In DNA form, the CDR3 reads TGTGCCAGCAGCTTGGCGATATGGAGCTATGGCTACACCTTC. Residues: CASSLAIWSYGYTF.

The J gene is TRBJ1-1, the V gene TRBV18; D not resolved. V shed 1 base and J shed 5 bases, with 14 bases lying between them. CDR3 length: 15 residues. The germline V gene has CDR1 KGHSH and CDR2 LQKENI. CDR3 protein: CASSPRREIGTEAFF. The CDR3 nucleotides read TGTGCCAGCTCACCACGGAGGGAAATAGGTACTGAAGCTTTCTTT.

The chain employs TRBV7-2 and TRBJ1-1, with D unclear. Germline CDR1 SGHTA, CDR2 FQGNSA. With 2 bases removed from V and 4 bases from J, the gap between germline ends came to 11 bases. The CDR3 is 14 amino acids. In DNA, the CDR3 is TGTGCCAGCAGCTTACGACTGGGGAGCACTGAAGCTTTCTTT. Translating gives CASSLRLGSTEAFF. The full variable domain, completed using reference TRBV7-2 and TRBJ1-1, is GAGVSQSPSNKVTEKGKDVELRCDPISGHTALYWYRQSLGQGLEFLIYFQGNSAPDKSGLPSDRFSAERTGGSVSTLTIQRTQQEDSAVYLCASSLRLGSTEAFFGQGTRLTVV.